Shown below are 10 T cell receptor beta chains from a single sample sequenced in a study of monozygotic twins with inflammatory bowel disease. TCRdb reprocessed the 5' RACE reads and reports one entry per CDR3 protein, with no DNA. This sample contains approximately 200,000 distinct CDR3 sequences. Material for sequencing was blood. These receptors were obtained from a human donor with ulcerative colitis or Crohn's disease, or a healthy co-twin of an affected twin (not recorded which).

The rearrangement links TRBV2 to TRBJ1-5; without DNA, the TCRdb call of TRBD1 cannot be checked. This CDR3 comprises 14 residues. Germline V lookup: CDR1 SNHLY, CDR2 FYNNEI. This CDR3 is CASSPTGRDQPQHF.

This chain links TRBV5-1 with TRBJ2-3. The CDR3 loop spans 15 amino acids. Germline V gives CDR1 SGHRS, CDR2 YFSETQ. CDR3 protein: CASKLAVEPTDTQYF.

The V and J genes are TRBV5-4 and TRBJ2-5; no DNA is available, so the TRBD1 call from TCRdb remains unchecked. Germline CDR1 and CDR2: SGHNT and YYREEE (reference sequence). This CDR3 is 15 amino acids long. This CDR3 reads CASSRPQGSQETQYF. Complete variable domain (other parts from reference TRBV5-4 and TRBJ2-5): ETGVTQSPTHLIKTRGQQVTLRCSSQSGHNTVSWYQQALGQGPQFIFQYYREEENGRGNFPPRFSGLQFPNYSSELNVNALELDDSALYLCASSRPQGSQETQYFGPGTRLLVL.

This CDR3 reads CSPQNRGRGDTQYF. The rearrangement links TRBV20-1 to TRBJ2-3; TCRdb designates TRBD1, a call that cannot be tested without DNA. In germline, CDR1 is DFQATT, CDR2 SNEGSKA (reference sequence). The CDR3 extends over 14 amino acids.

The genes are TRBV5-6 and TRBJ1-1; checking the TCRdb D call of TRBD1 is not possible without DNA. The germline V gene has CDR1 SGHDT and CDR2 YYEEEE. The CDR3 length is 13 residues. CDR3 amino acids: CASWRGLGTEAFF.

The chain is built from TRBV2 and TRBJ1-1; the TCRdb call, TRBD1, lacks DNA for checking. CDR1 and CDR2 (germline): SNHLY, FYNNEI. This CDR3 region has 16 residues. This CDR3 is CASSLDEGQAIPEAFF.

The chain carries TRBV4-2 and TRBJ2-2; absent DNA, TCRdb's TRBD2 call cannot be checked. Germline values: CDR1 LGHNA, CDR2 YNFKEQ. This CDR3 spans 16 amino acids. The CDR3 is CASSQVSGSVTRELFF.

The chain couples TRBV5-6 to TRBJ2-2; with no DNA, the TCRdb D assignment of TRBD1 cannot be verified. The CDR3 spans 15 residues. Germline V lookup: CDR1 SGHDT, CDR2 YYEEEE. The chain's CDR3 is CASSLATGAGGELFF.

The chain uses TRBV9 and TRBJ1-1. In germline, CDR1 is SGDLS, CDR2 YYNGEE. The CDR3 extends over 15 amino acids. CDR3: CASSEVGYLGTEAFF.

The V and J genes are TRBV5-1 and TRBJ1-5; there is no DNA to check the TCRdb D call of TRBD1. This CDR3 has 13 residues. Germline assignment: CDR1 SGHRS and CDR2 YFSETQ. CDR3 amino acids: CASSLGGAQPQHF.